This T cell receptor beta chain was recorded in a study of cytomegalovirus exposure and HLA in healthy donors (dated by TCRdb to 2016 to 2017). General notes on the study: In an earlier analysis of roughly 590 of the donors, 250 to 350 Gb of sequence data and 100 million or so unique TCR beta sequences from about 190 million T cells were reported. Because of strong linkage in the cohort, roughly five DR-DQ haplotypes were treated as single units for association and clustering. The study used immunosequencing to profile the T cell repertoires of about 670 subjects and linked those repertoires to cytomegalovirus serostatus. An earlier analysis of several hundred of the donors used high-throughput TCR beta sequencing to judge whether each TCR beta V gene segment behaved as functional or pseudogenic. Genome-wide SNP genotypes for about 55% of the 666 donors were used in a later genetic analysis, which treated that subset as a discovery cohort. Among the roughly 370 genotyped donors, approximately 77% belonged to the genetic ancestry cluster associated with self-reported Caucasian donors. HLA typing included class I and class II loci at four-digit resolution. The number of typed donors differed by locus: roughly 629-640 for A, B, C, DRB1 and DQB1; 500 to 550 for DQA1; around 610 for DPA1; and around 470 for DPB1. The study combined high-throughput TCR immunosequencing, statistical association of individual TCRs with disease status, and machine learning to predict cytomegalovirus infection status. The study aimed to test whether signatures of past pathogen exposure could be identified by cataloging public T cell receptors. Every repertoire in the discovery cohort had been generated on one and the same sequencing platform. Among a few hundred genotyped donors of the cohort, an average of about 240,000 unique TCR beta nucleotide sequences were sequenced per donor, around 20% of them non-productive. An early release covering roughly 640 HLA-typed donors comprised around 300 gigabases of sequencing data and 85 million to 100 million unique TCR sequences. Donor age, sex, ethnicity and CMV serostatus were compiled together with the repertoire data. The later analysis used no new phenotypic data to find candidate immune exposures, relying instead on TCR beta sequences and their occurrence across donors. In a later analysis, previously published TCR beta repertoires from about 640 donors were re-analyzed and high-resolution HLA genotyping was added so that TCR occurrence patterns could be studied. Along with the roughly 700-subject first cohort, a separate validation cohort of about 110 different subjects was used. Results the study describes overall, beyond this receptor: Because HLA typing was missing for some donors at each locus, association tests included only the typed subset. In vitro tests confirmed that a few of the cytomegalovirus-associated TCR beta chains recognize cytomegalovirus antigens. According to the authors, the approach could potentially be generalized to other disease states and immunological phenotypes. Linkage disequilibrium might explain the correlated functional status among segregating V segments, but an unknown experimental factor could not be excluded. Because the 87-base-pair reads could not distinguish some IMGT-functional V segments, including TRBV6-2 and TRBV6-3, those segments were excluded. An association between a missense DCLRE1C variant and V-gene and J-gene trimming of TCR beta chains was found in a later genetic analysis and replicated in an independent cohort. Across donors, most TCR sequences were observed very rarely, whereas some public TCRs were present in many individuals. The study gave a list of more than 150 TCR beta chains associated with cytomegalovirus. The classifier was reported to diagnose cytomegalovirus status with high specificity and sensitivity in both the original and validation cohorts. Most CMV-associated TCR beta chains appeared to be HLA-restricted in a later analysis, and the HLA associations seemed to be driven largely by CMV exposure. In a later analysis, 16,951 TCR beta sequences were associated with specific HLA alleles at a false discovery rate of 0.05. In a later analysis, TCR association rates were found to vary across HLA loci, with the most associated TCRs seen for DRB1 alleles and the fewest for HLA-C alleles. A further reported finding was that TCR beta sequences accurately predicted the HLA-A and HLA-B alleles for most subjects in the first cohort. Immune exposure information for the cohort was limited to CMV serostatus. Only TCR beta chains were sequenced in this cohort, and the absence of alpha or paired-chain data limited detectable features. Because counts were too low, some 17 rarely observed V segments, including chromosome 9 orphons, were left out of the earlier analysis of a few hundred of the donors. Presence/absence analyses assumed roughly uniform sequencing depth across donors, an assumption that may not hold. Compared with equally common non-associated chains, HLA-associated TCR beta chains in a later analysis were more clonally expanded and had lower generation probabilities. A later genetic analysis reported fewer N-insertions in productive TCRs among donors in an Asian-associated ancestry cluster than the roughly 620-donor mean. According to a later analysis, parvovirus B19, influenza, CMV and Epstein-Barr virus appeared linked to several top co-occurrence clusters. An earlier analysis of 587 of the donors showed that most TCR beta V segments appeared in productive rearrangements either about 87% or about 30% of the time, which broadly matched IMGT annotations. The sequencing pipeline was judged likely to have produced a cluster of highly shared sequence variants as a technical artifact. Strong co-occurrence of HLA alleles, especially DR and DQ, made assigning TCR associations to individual alleles difficult.

With respect to this clone: This receptor's antigen is unknown. One base away there is no much larger clone; base qualities are not given.

The cohort was made up of 666 healthy bone marrow donors. Cohort members were all nominally healthy when sampled, although unrecorded immune exposures were likely present. The donor was CMV seronegative and was included in the group of over 300 seronegative cohort members. Each donor provided a peripheral blood sample, and peripheral blood mononuclear cells were used for TCR beta sequencing. The Qiagen DNeasy Blood Extraction Kit was used to extract genomic DNA from the blood cell samples. CDR1 SGHNT and CDR2 YENEEA are derived from the germline V gene. The germline V end is reduced by 5 bases and the J end by 4 bases; junction bases left unmatched: 4. Its CDR3 holds 15 amino acids, cysteine through phenylalanine. Here the CDR3 DNA is all that survives: 45 bases in frame from base 1. Library method: the immunoSEQ multiplex PCR assay. For the multiplex PCR, a mixture combining 60 forward primers for TCR Vbeta segments and 13 reverse primers for TCR Jbeta segments was used. A multiplex PCR assay on genomic DNA amplified the CDR3 region of rearranged TCR beta genes. Amplified TCR beta libraries were sequenced as 87-base-pair reads on the Illumina HiSeq System. On the authors' methods: A later analysis tallied approximately 87 million unique TCR beta chains across the roughly 610 repertoires, and some 10 million of those chains were shared by two or more donors. Raw reads were error-corrected and collapsed into unique sequences by a nearest-neighbor algorithm in which closely related sequences were merged to remove PCR and sequencing errors. CDR3 sequences were aligned to IMGT reference sequences to assign V, D and J gene segments. For a sequence to be retained, a match of at least six nucleotides was required to both a V gene segment and a J gene segment. Rearrangements were classified as productive when the CDR3 lacked stop codons and remained in frame with V and J, and all other rearrangements were classified as non-productive. CDR3 was defined according to IMGT convention as the region running from the second conserved V-encoded cysteine to the conserved J-encoded phenylalanine. Sequences without an unambiguous match to a single V gene segment were excluded from the earlier analysis of a few hundred of the donors. An earlier analysis of several hundred of the donors classified V segments as functional when productive rearrangements were above 56.7% and as segregating when the standard deviation between donors was above 5%. To diagnose cytomegalovirus status from the catalog of TCR beta chain sequences, a statistical classification framework was built. In a later analysis, TCR nucleotide sequences were compared against IMGT/GENE-DB human TR gene sequences so that V and J genes could be assigned. Using the TCRdist pipeline, a later analysis assigned CDR3 sequences along with most-parsimonious VDJ recombination scenarios. A later analysis defined each TCR beta chain by its CDR3 amino acid sequence plus V-gene family, and excluded reads lacking a unique V-gene family. A later analysis removed 500 to 600 highly shared, low-generation-probability nucleotide sequences to deal with suspected cross-contamination and a sequencing artifact. For each public chain, a later analysis derived a clonal expansion index from normalized ranks of inferred template counts within each repertoire. A later analysis computed generation probabilities with a VDJ recombination model fitted to out-of-frame rearrangements, and checked the results against IGoR. In a later analysis, hypergeometric tests were used to score TCR-TCR, TCR-HLA and TCR-CMV co-occurrence, with a repertoire-size bias correction applied to TCR pairs. In a later analysis, false discovery rates were estimated by permuting HLA or CMV assignments 20 times. A later analysis grouped co-occurring TCRs with DBSCAN, adding TCRdist sequence similarity when clustering within HLA-allele-positive subsets. Repertoires with fewer than 30,000 or more than 120,000 public chains were left out of co-occurrence clustering, as were about five repertoires with anomalous nucleotide sharing. TCRdb stores this immuneACCESS table with in-frame sequences only. Part of the clones is absent; in the studies checked, under half of the shortfall reflects unresolved V genes, and no reason is known for the rest. From that table come the V and J calls and clone size; the DNA was used to work out D and trimming. This sample is represented by around 63,000 clones; under 85% of them were singletons. The top ten clonotypes cover less than 3.5% of the sample.

The material sequenced was PBMCs. The chain is made from TRBV11-3 and TRBJ2-1; TRBD2 fits 11 bases in the junction. This clonotype was obtained from a woman aged 25 to 39 in good health and CMV-seronegative. The DNA sequence is as follows: TGTGCCAGCAGCCCGGGACTAGCGGCTTACAATGAGCAGTTCTTC. Its translation reads: CASSPGLAAYNEQFF.